This TCR beta chain came from a study of blood T cell repertoires in COVID-19 (dated by TCRdb to 2020 to 2021). In terms of the full investigation: Collaborator samples came from the United States, Italy and Spain and covered acute and convalescent phases of COVID-19. The prospective study material was composed of cDNA or gDNA derived from T cells, B-cell-depleted T cells, or PBMCs. Where available, HLA class I and class II types were obtained from metadata supplied by the sample provider rather than from assay-based typing. Samples were obtained from the ongoing ImmuneRACE study (first 160 participants) and from roughly 1,300 subjects provided by 6 global collaborators. Subjects who had been exposed to COVID-19, were actively infected with it, or had recovered from it provided the deeply sampled blood TCRbeta repertoires that made up the dataset. Nearly every sample came with metadata listing a de-identified subject ID, COVID-19 status, age in years and sex. The repertoires were released in a freely available public database meant as a resource for research on the immune response to SARS-CoV-2.

Points the paper makes about the study in general: The quantity of clinical and demographic metadata differed by source and by participant and was supplied without curation.

About this clone: What antigen it recognizes has not been identified. No much larger clonotype is one base removed from it; base qualities were not supplied.

CDR1 and CDR2 were assigned from the germline V gene as SGHRS and YFSETQ. V is pruned by 0 bases and J by 6 bases, leaving 6 bases of the junction without a gene match. Counted from cysteine to phenylalanine, this CDR3 has 15 amino acids. Solely the CDR3 DNA is kept, with 45 bases framed from the first base. In Seattle, one collaborating source enrolled patients while the infection was active and tracked those patients longitudinally over the course of disease. Collaborating institutions collected whole blood in K2EDTA tubes following their own protocols. For TCRbeta analysis, collaborators shipped samples in one of three forms: frozen whole blood, isolated PBMCs, or DNA extracted from either of those sample types. The immunoSEQ Assay, a bias-controlled multiplex PCR, was used to amplify TCRbeta CDR3 regions from genomic DNA. For the original study's pipeline: The number of nucleated cells in each sample was estimated by amplification of reference gene primers within the assay. To quantify the absolute abundance of each unique TCRbeta CDR3 rearrangement, sequence reads were collapsed and filtered. For each sample, productive Simpson clonality was calculated by taking the square root of Simpson's diversity index across productive rearrangements. The immuneACCESS repertoire file appears here via TCRdb, limited to in-frame rearrangements. These files lack a portion of the clones; in checked studies, under half of the deficit traces to unresolved V genes, and the cause of the others is not known. V, J and clone size were drawn from that table, and D and trimming were deduced from the DNA. A total of about 50,000 clones appear in this sample, 85% to 90% of them only once. Around 40% of the sample rests with the top ten.

Sequencing input: peripheral blood. The sequence was collected from a woman aged 60-75 years with COVID-19, enrolled during active disease. Recombination linked TRBV5-1 to TRBJ2-1, with TRBD1 identical over 7 junction bases. The encoded CDR3 is CASSLEGQMINEQFF. The DNA reads TGCGCCAGCAGCTTGGAGGGACAGATGATCAATGAGCAGTTCTTC.